The T cell receptor (beta chain) described here comes from a study of T-cell reconstitution after alpha-beta-depleted transplantation in children. Findings of the study overall: Approximately two months post-transplant, alpha-beta T cells reportedly originated from several hundred expanded graft clones. T-cell counts and diversity were attributed mostly to newly produced T cells one year after transplant.

Preparing the TCRbeta library involved the use of unique molecular identifiers. TCRdb fed the PCR reads into MiXCR, producing one record per CDR3 protein. The sample includes about 540,000 distinct CDR3 sequences, roughly a quarter seen only once; the top ten take around 36%. To note about this clonotype: Antigen unknown.

Sequencing used PBMCs, obtained before TCRalphabeta/CD19-depleted stem cell transplant. This clonotype originated in a boy less than two years old with Wiskott-Aldrich syndrome, due to receive a stem cell transplant.

The CDR3 bases are TGTGCCAGCAGTTACGGCGGGAGGAAGGGGAATGAGCAGTTCTTC. It encodes CASSYGGRKGNEQFF. This chain joins TRBV6-2 or TRBV6-3 and TRBJ2-1, with 8 nucleotides matching TRBD2. The CDR3 is 15 residues long. Germline loops: CDR1 MNHEY, CDR2 SVGEGT. The V and J ends lost 2 bases and 7 bases, in that order; junction bases with no gene match: 7.